A selection of T cell receptor beta chains follows, all from one sample in a study of beta chain features in type 1 diabetes. TCRdb's table, derived via immunoSEQ multiplex PCR, lists solely in-frame clones and lacks some. The data show about 350,000 clones, about 20% seen once. The specimen sequenced was naive CD4+ T cells from blood. The source is a young woman in good health. CDR3s include the opening cysteine and the closing phenylalanine or tryptophan. The order of the fields is clone size, D gene, J gene, V gene, CDR3 protein, CDR3 DNA. The D gene is left open where the match is weak. Size is stated for part of the rows, as once, few or many counts, or as a class when the clone is expanded.

>few|.|TRBJ2-7|TRBV2
CASSDEGSYEQYF
TGTGCCAGCAGTGACGAGGGCTCCTACGAGCAGTACTTC
>few|TRBD2|TRBJ2-7|TRBV30
CAWSYGGRAAEQYF
TGTGCCTGGAGCTATGGCGGGAGGGCCGCCGAGCAGTACTTC
>.|.|TRBJ2-7|TRBV7-9
CASSERDTSYEQYF
TGTGCCAGCAGCGAAAGGGACACCTCCTACGAGCAGTACTTC
>few|.|TRBJ2-1|TRBV5-1
CASSLAGATYNEQFF
TGCGCCAGCAGCTTGGCCGGTGCCACCTACAATGAGCAGTTCTTC
>few|.|TRBJ1-1|TRBV19
CASSIEGAVTEAFF
TGTGCCAGTAGTATAGAAGGGGCTGTAACTGAAGCTTTCTTT
>few|TRBD1|TRBJ1-5|TRBV7-2
CASSPSLSRGLGQPQHF
TGTGCCAGCAGCCCTTCCCTTAGCAGGGGGCTCGGCCAGCCCCAGCATTTT
>few|TRBD1|TRBJ2-5|TRBV5-4
CASSLKQGAGETQYF
TGTGCCAGCAGCCTAAAACAGGGGGCCGGAGAGACCCAGTACTTC
>.|TRBD1|TRBJ2-1|TRBV11-2
CASSPGQGPNEQFF
TGTGCCAGCAGTCCGGGACAGGGCCCCAATGAGCAGTTCTTC
>.|.|TRBJ1-2|TRBV7-9
CASSPLQGFGYTF
TGTGCCAGCAGCCCACTCCAGGGGTTTGGCTACACCTTC
>once|TRBD1|TRBJ2-2|TRBV27
CASSSPLRTGITGELFF
TGTGCCAGCAGTTCTCCCTTGAGGACAGGTATCACCGGGGAGCTGTTTTTT
>.|TRBD2|TRBJ2-3|TRBV30
CAWALGGNTQYF
TGTGCCTGGGCCCTCGGGGGGAATACGCAGTATTTT
>few|TRBD2|TRBJ2-7|TRBV5-4
CASSLGTAGGPYEQYF
TGTGCCAGCAGCTTGGGAACAGCGGGAGGGCCTTACGAGCAGTACTTC
>few|.|TRBJ1-1|TRBV5-1
CASSLGRGNTEAFF
TGCGCCAGCAGCTTGGGTCGGGGGAACACTGAAGCTTTCTTT
>.|.|TRBJ1-5|TRBV19
CASSIGGRGPNQPQHF
TGTGCCAGTAGTATAGGAGGGAGAGGACCCAATCAGCCCCAGCATTTT
>.|.|TRBJ2-1|TRBV21-1
CASRKEGADNEQFF
TGTGCCAGCAGGAAAGAGGGGGCGGACAATGAGCAGTTCTTC
>few|TRBD1|TRBJ1-2|TRBV2
CASRGTGRNYGYTF
TGTGCCAGCAGGGGGACAGGGAGAAACTATGGCTACACCTTC
>.|TRBD2|TRBJ2-7|TRBV7-8
CASSQTGGLETYEQYF
TGTGCCAGCAGCCAGACGGGGGGACTAGAGACCTACGAGCAGTACTTC
>few|.|TRBJ1-5|TRBV19
CASSTQGNQPQHF
TGTGCCAGTAGTACCCAGGGCAATCAGCCCCAGCATTTT
>.|TRBD1|TRBJ2-3|TRBV5-6
CASSFGQGADTQYF
TGTGCCAGCAGTTTCGGACAGGGCGCAGATACGCAGTATTTT
>.|TRBD2|TRBJ2-7|TRBV15
CATSRGGGSYEQYF
TGTGCCACCAGCAGAGGGGGAGGGTCCTACGAGCAGTACTTC
>.|.|TRBJ2-3|TRBV7-9
CASSLVATSTDTQYF
TGTGCCAGCAGCTTAGTAGCGACTAGCACAGATACGCAGTATTTT
>few|.|TRBJ1-2|TRBV19
CASTTGSYGYTF
TGTGCCAGTACCACAGGGAGCTATGGCTACACCTTC
>few|TRBD2|TRBJ2-5|TRBV7-9
CASSPPGTSEETQYF
TGTGCCAGCAGCCCCCCGGGGACTAGCGAGGAGACCCAGTACTTC
>few|.|TRBJ2-7|TRBV10-1
CASSESTSAYEQYF
TGCGCCAGCAGTGAGTCGACATCCGCCTACGAGCAGTACTTC
>.|TRBD2|TRBJ2-3|TRBV29-1
CSQESAGLAGVESDTQYF
TGCAGCCAGGAGTCCGCGGGACTAGCGGGAGTAGAGTCAGATACGCAGTATTTT
>.|TRBD1|TRBJ2-1|TRBV5-5
CASSSPFGTGGGEQFF
TGTGCCAGCAGCTCTCCCTTTGGGACAGGGGGCGGTGAGCAGTTCTTC
>.|TRBD1|TRBJ2-7|TRBV7-8
CASSLPPGQGNEQYF
TGTGCCAGCAGCTTGCCACCGGGACAGGGCAACGAGCAGTACTTC